The text below deals with one T cell receptor beta chain. The antigen is unknown. The sample holds other DNA sequences that translate to the same CDR3. Germline-derived CDR1 and CDR2 are MDHEN and SYDVKM. V dropped 6 bases and J dropped 0 bases, with 11 bases sitting between them. The CDR3 contains 14 residues. The data were obtained in a study of shared clonotypes between healthy human individuals. Overall study context: Researchers assigned three CD4 naive, three CD4 memory, two CD8 naive and one CD8 memory plate to each donor.

Using immunoSEQ multiplex PCR, the repertoire was profiled, and TCRdb retains in-frame clones only, with some absent. The repertoire holds about 1 million clones, with around 76% as singletons. Broader study findings: The naive CD4 repertoires of a handful of donors were compared, and approximately 5.3% of clonotypes were shared.

The sample comprised memory CD4+ T cells sorted from blood. The subset here: CD45RA-negative fraction. The J gene is TRBJ2-5, the V gene TRBV28; D is ambiguous. This clonotype originated in a young man in good health. The CDR3 DNA reads TGTGCCAGCAGCTCCTCTGGGCACCAAGAGACCCAGTACTTC. Encoded protein: CASSSSGHQETQYF.